The 19 T cell receptor beta chains presented below share a single source sample, sequenced in a study of blood T cells in healthy people across ages (dated by TCRdb to 2015 to 2017). The library was obtained by 5' RACE. TCRdb names Illumina HiSeq 2500 as the instrument used. A second PCR of roughly 6 to 12 cycles was run with a J-beta primer mix and a sample-barcoded 5' primer. The public reads were reanalyzed by TCRdb: fastp trimming at Q25, MiXCR alignment, in-frame beta chains only. Duplicate CDR3 protein sequences are folded into a single record with the most common DNA and genes. The sample table records about 650,000 distinct CDR3 sequences; around 32% of these occur just once. The top ten clones comprise 15% of the sample. Sample: blood. All receptors derive from a woman over 75 in good health. Donor details come from another sample of the same person, matched by shared clones.

The rearrangement joins TRBV3-1 to TRBJ1-2; D not resolved. V was trimmed by 4 bases and J by 2 bases, leaving 11 bases between them. This CDR3 contains 14 residues. Germline CDR1 is LGHDT and CDR2 is YNNKEL (reference sequence). The chain's CDR3 is CASSPELGNYGYTF. In nucleotides, the CDR3 is TGTGCCAGCAGCCCGGAGCTGGGGAACTATGGCTACACCTTC.

This clonotype was counted at least ten times. This sequence joins TRBV4-1 and TRBJ1-6; D is unresolved. The ends were cut back, 0 bases at V and 0 bases at J, with 12 bases in the middle. The CDR3 consists of 18 residues. CDR1 MGHRA and CDR2 YSYEKL come from the germline V gene. In nucleotides, the CDR3 is TGCGCCAGCAGCCAAGACGACTCTCAAAGCTCCTATAATTCACCCCTCCACTTT. It yields the protein CASSQDDSQSSYNSPLHF.

The J gene is TRBJ1-3, the V gene TRBV9; 7 bases agree with TRBD1. Germline V CDR1 and CDR2: SGDLS, YYNGEE. The CDR3 has 14 residues. Germline trimming cut 3 bases from V and 5 bases from J; bases unmatched to any gene: 5. CDR3 nucleotides: TGTGCCAGCAGCGAGAGGGACAGCAGAAACACCATATATTTT. The encoded protein is CASSERDSRNTIYF.

This clonotype was seen many times. V gene TRBV10-3 combines with J gene TRBJ1-1; D remains ambiguous. The CDR3 has 15 residues. Trimming stripped 0 bases from V and 1 base from J, with 9 bases between. In germline, CDR1 is ENHRY, CDR2 SYGVKD. CDR3 DNA sequence: TGTGCCATCAGTGAGTCTCGTCAGCCGAACACTGAAGCTTTCTTT. Its translation: CAISESRQPNTEAFF.

This clonotype was seen more than once but under ten times. The J gene is TRBJ1-1, the V gene TRBV6-2 or TRBV6-3; no clear D gene. The V end was cut by 2 bases, the J end by 5 bases, with 12 bases between. The CDR3 is 14 amino acids. Per germline, CDR1 MNHEY and CDR2 SVGEGT. CDR3 coding DNA: TGTGCCAGCAGTTACGGCGACGTGGGTACTGAAGCTTTCTTT. Translated, it gives CASSYGDVGTEAFF.

A few counts support this clonotype. This chain's CDR3 is CASSDIRQVFSYEQYF. DNA of the CDR3: TGTGCCAGCAGCGACATTAGACAGGTCTTCTCCTACGAGCAGTACTTC. The chain uses TRBV2 and TRBJ2-7; tentative D call: TRBD1 (6 bases). Per the germline V gene, CDR1 is SNHLY and CDR2 is FYNNEI. The length of the CDR3 is 16 residues. Trimming shortened V by 6 bases and J by 0 bases, and 18 bases separated the two germline ends.

CDR3 residues: CASRTDLGTEAFF. The CDR3 DNA is TGTGCCAGCAGGACGGATCTCGGGACTGAAGCTTTCTTT. This rearrangement joins TRBV2 to TRBJ1-1, with no clear D. This CDR3 comprises 13 residues. Trimming took off 6 bases at V and 5 bases at J, with 13 bases between the two ends. Germline lookup yields CDR1 SNHLY and CDR2 FYNNEI.

This clonotype was detected ten times or more. This sequence joins TRBV11-1 and TRBJ2-7; maybe TRBD2 (6 bases). Germline CDR1 SGHAT, CDR2 FQDESV (reference sequence). This CDR3 region has 18 residues. The germline V and J ends were trimmed by 1 base and 0 bases, with 19 bases remaining between them. The CDR3 spells CASSLERASGVYSYEQYF. CDR3 bases: TGTGCCAGCAGCTTAGAACGAGCGTCGGGGGTCTACTCCTACGAGCAGTACTTC.

This clonotype came up a few times. This may arise from a read error, as a much more abundant clone is one base away. The chain joins TRBV12-3 or TRBV12-4 to TRBJ2-5; D remains unclear. The CDR3 has 12 residues. The CDR3 loop is CAGSFSAEAQYF. The CDR3 nucleotides are TGTGCCGGCAGTTTCTCCGCAGAGGCCCAGTACTTC.

This chain uses TRBV10-1 with TRBJ1-4; TRBD1 might be the D (5 bases). The CDR3 spans 18 residues. V lost 8 bases to trimming and J lost 1 base, with 23 bases between them. Looked up from germline, CDR1 is WNHNN and CDR2 is SYGVQD (reference sequence). CDR3 bases: TGCGCCAGCGCGCGTCTCCCATTAAAGGGGCAAACTAATGAAAAACTGTTTTTT. Protein product: CASARLPLKGQTNEKLFF.

This chain joins TRBV7-3 and TRBJ2-3; D is unclear. CDR3 length: 15 amino acids. Trimming shortened V by 0 bases and J by 7 bases, and 14 bases separated the two germline ends. Germline-derived CDR1 and CDR2 are SGHTA and FQGTGA. The CDR3 coding sequence is TGTGCCAGCAGCTTAACGTCCCAGAGAGGAAATACGCAGTATTTT. Protein: CASSLTSQRGNTQYF.

This clonotype was counted a few times. A much larger clone differs by one base, so this may be a read error. The rearrangement uses TRBV27 and TRBJ2-5; tentatively, D is TRBD1 (6 bases). Trimming removed 2 bases from V and 11 bases from J, with 24 bases in between. CDR1 MNHEY and CDR2 SMNVEV come from the germline V gene (reference sequence). CDR3 length: 16 residues. The DNA for the CDR3 is TGTGCCAGCAGTTTAGACAGGCTAGCCCAGGGGAATGAGCAGTACTTC. This codes for CASSLDRLAQGNEQYF.

This clonotype occurred many times. V usage is TRBV6-5 and J usage is TRBJ1-2, with a possible D match to TRBD1 (5 bases). V was cut by 6 bases and J by 5 bases, with 22 bases left in between. CDR1 is MNHEY, CDR2 SVGAGI, per germline. The CDR3 spans 16 residues. CDR3 bases: TGTGCCAGCAGCATTGACAGTGGCGGTATAGGATATGGCTACACCTTC. It encodes CASSIDSGGIGYGYTF.

The chain employs TRBV30 and TRBJ2-4, with TRBD2 matching over 11 bases. The CDR3 spans 17 residues. Germline values: CDR1 GTSNPN, CDR2 SVGIG (reference sequence). Losses at the gene ends were 1 base for V and 4 bases for J; bases not matched to a gene: 9. CDR3 protein: CAWSATRLAGGKNIQYF. CDR3 in DNA: TGTGCCTGGAGTGCTACTCGTCTAGCGGGGGGTAAAAACATTCAGTACTTC.

This clonotype was recorded a few times. The rearrangement uses TRBV24-1 and TRBJ2-3, with no clear D. This CDR3 spans 13 amino acids. The germline gives CDR1 KGHDR, CDR2 SFDVKD. Trimming removed 5 bases from V and 8 bases from J, with 13 bases in between. CDR3 in amino acids: CATSAGGRGTQYF. The CDR3 DNA sequence: TGTGCCACCAGTGCGGGTGGAAGAGGTACGCAGTATTTT.

This clonotype was recorded many times. The chain links TRBV24-1 to TRBJ2-7; 7 positions match TRBD1. The junction had 5 bases not matched to a gene; V was cut back by 3 bases and J by 1 base. Germline CDR1 reads KGHDR; CDR2 reads SFDVKD. This CDR3 has 15 amino acids. The DNA of the CDR3 is TGTGCCACCAGTGATCCCACACAGGGGTCCTACGAGCAGTACTTC. It is translated as CATSDPTQGSYEQYF.

This clonotype came up many times. This chain uses TRBV6-1 with TRBJ1-2; 7 nucleotides line up with TRBD1. Germline CDR1 MNHNS, CDR2 SASEGT. V shed 4 bases, J shed 8 bases, and the junction held 10 bases outside the gene matches. This CDR3 is 14 amino acids long. CDR3 loop: CASSVRDSTVGYTF. In DNA, the CDR3 is TGTGCCAGCAGTGTACGGGACAGCACAGTCGGCTACACCTTC.

This clonotype was detected many times. The chain combines TRBV20-1 with TRBJ2-1; 9 positions agree with TRBD2. This CDR3 spans 14 amino acids. Per the germline V gene, CDR1 is DFQATT and CDR2 is SNEGSKA (reference sequence). The V gene end was trimmed by 8 bases and the J gene end by 6 bases; junction bases not matched to a gene: 11. The CDR3 sequence: CSTIPGLATNEQFF. In DNA form, the CDR3 reads TGCAGTACCATCCCGGGACTAGCCACCAATGAGCAGTTCTTC.

CDR3 residues: CSVEGDRGLNLRLDTQYF. CDR3 bases: TGCAGCGTTGAAGGAGACAGGGGACTAAATCTACGATTAGATACGCAGTATTTT. V is TRBV29-1 and J is TRBJ2-3, with D possibly being TRBD1 (8 bases). This CDR3 region has 18 residues. The V end lost 1 base, the J end lost 5 bases, and 25 bases lay between the germline ends. Germline CDR1 SQVTM, CDR2 ANQGSEA.